This T cell receptor (beta chain) was obtained from a study of T-cell reconstitution after alpha-beta-depleted transplantation in children. Study-level points and caveats: Alpha-beta T cells present about two months after transplant were reported to originate from several hundred expanded graft clones.

The CDR3 has 17 residues. In germline, CDR1 is LGHDT, CDR2 YNNKEL (reference sequence). V lost 7 bases and J lost 4; bases outside the gene matches: 17. This clonotype was recorded at least ten times. The antigen is undetermined. Unique molecular identifiers were used in preparing the TCRbeta library. TCRdb processed the PCR reads anew with MiXCR; each CDR3 protein has one entry. The table shows tens of thousands of distinct CDR3 sequences, with about 6.2% occurring only once. The receptor comes from a male patient younger than 18 who had a stem cell transplant for acute myeloid leukemia, so the T cells may come from the graft donor. The chain couples TRBV3-1 to TRBJ1-2; TRBD1 matches 8 bases. The sequencing here drew on PBMCs, mostly from graft donor cells, taken 180 days after TCRalphabeta/CD19-depleted stem cell transplant. The CDR3 nucleotides read TGTGCCAGCACTCCCGTGTGGCAGGGGGCAGGGAGCTATGGCTACACCTTC. Residues: CASTPVWQGAGSYGYTF.